The 30 T cell receptor beta chains below come from one sample, sequenced in a study of blood T cell repertoires in COVID-19. The protocol was immunoSEQ multiplex PCR, while the TCRdb copy is restricted to in-frame clones and leaves out a portion. Of about 75,000 clones in the sample, 70% to 90% were seen once. The sequenced sample consisted of peripheral blood. Every receptor here comes from a human donor in a cohort sampled during active COVID-19.

The chain recombines TRBV4-1 with TRBJ2-1, with TRBD2 matching 11 bases. This CDR3 is 20 amino acids long. CDR1 and CDR2 from the germline V gene are MGHRA and YSYEKL. Trimming removed 6 bases from V and 0 bases from J; junction bases left unmatched: 16. CDR3 sequence (DNA): TGCGCCAGCAGACAACCCGGGACTAGCGGACCATCGAGCTCCTACAATGAGCAGTTCTTC. Translation: CASRQPGTSGPSSSYNEQFF.

CDR3 nucleotides: TGTGCCAGCAGTCGCCTTTCGGGGGGCGAGCAGTTCTTC. Protein sequence: CASSRLSGGEQFF. This rearrangement joins TRBV27 to TRBJ2-1; D might be TRBD2 (7 bases). CDR3 length: 13 residues. The V end lost 5 bases, the J end lost 10 bases, and 15 bases lay between the germline ends. CDR1 is MNHEY, CDR2 SMNVEV, per germline (reference sequence).

This CDR3 reads CASTLEASGNSPLHF. The CDR3 nucleotides read TGTGCCAGTACCTTAGAGGCATCGGGTAATTCACCCCTCCACTTT. This chain connects TRBV19 to TRBJ1-6; the D is unclear. V lost 7 bases and J lost 6, with 16 bases in between. Per the germline V gene, CDR1 is LNHDA and CDR2 is SQIVND (reference sequence). The CDR3 contains 15 residues. Drawing the rest from reference TRBV19 and TRBJ1-6, the complete variable domain is DGGITQSPKYLFRKEGQNVTLSCEQNLNHDAMYWYRQDPGQGLRLIYYSQIVNDFQKGDIAEGYSVSREKKESFPLTVTSAQKNPTAFYLCASTLEASGNSPLHFGNGTRLTVT.

This chain connects TRBV5-1 to TRBJ2-5, with 10 nucleotides matching TRBD1. J gave up 5 bases and V 5 bases, and 6 bases lay outside the gene matches. CDR3 size: 14 residues. CDR1 and CDR2 from the germline V gene are SGHRS and YFSETQ. The CDR3 bases are TGCGCCAGCAGGTTGACAGGGGGCGCGGAGACCCAGTACTTC. Translation gives CASRLTGGAETQYF.

The CDR3 sequence is CASNRAVSYTQYF. The CDR3 DNA sequence: TGTGCCAGCAACAGGGCGGTGTCTTATACGCAGTATTTT. This sequence joins TRBV28 and TRBJ2-3; D may be TRBD1 (6 bases). This CDR3 is 13 amino acids long. Germline V gene sequence: CDR1 MDHEN, CDR2 SYDVKM. Trimming pared 7 bases from V and 7 bases from J, leaving 15 bases between.

The CDR3 loop reads CASSGGQGGQPQHF. The CDR3, as DNA: TGTGCCAGCAGCGGTGGACAGGGTGGGCAGCCCCAGCATTTT. V gene TRBV9 combines with J gene TRBJ1-5, with TRBD1 identical over 8 bases. Germline CDR1 and CDR2: SGDLS and YYNGEE. The trim removed 3 bases at V and 7 bases at J, leaving 6 bases unmatched. This CDR3 has 14 residues.

V and J are TRBV3-1 (or the pseudogene TRBV3-2) and TRBJ1-1; 10 positions match TRBD1. Germline values: CDR1 LGHDT, CDR2 YNNKEL (reference sequence). J was trimmed by 4 bases and V by 8 bases; bases with no gene match: 7. This CDR3 contains 14 residues. The CDR3 here is CASLRQGASTEAFF. CDR3 in DNA: TGTGCCAGCCTACGACAGGGGGCAAGCACTGAAGCTTTCTTT.

V usage is TRBV11-2 and J usage is TRBJ1-1; no firm D call. The CDR3 extends over 14 amino acids. Germline-derived CDR1 and CDR2 are SGHAT and FQNNGV. Between the trimmed V and J ends, which lost 2 bases and 0 bases, there was a span of 7 bases. The DNA of the CDR3 is TGTGCCAGCAGCTTACGAGAGATGAACACTGAAGCTTTCTTT. Residues: CASSLREMNTEAFF.

The chain recombines TRBV6-5 with TRBJ2-2; TRBD2 aligns across 10 bases. The CDR3 has 15 amino acids. After removal of 6 bases from V and 6 bases from J, the junction contained 7 bases not matched to a gene. Germline V gene sequence: CDR1 MNHEY, CDR2 SVGAGI. The CDR3 bases are TGTGCCAGCAGCGCCAGCGGGAGGGTCGCCGGGGAGCTGTTTTTT. Its translation is CASSASGRVAGELFF.

The chain has TRBV7-8 and TRBJ2-5; 7 bases agree with TRBD2. This CDR3 is 15 amino acids long. Losses at the gene ends were 4 bases for V and 2 bases for J; bases not matched to a gene: 7. Germline values: CDR1 SGHVS, CDR2 FQNEAQ. CDR3 nucleotides: TGTGCCAGCAGCTCCCGACTAGCCGGGCAAGAGACCCAGTACTTC. Protein: CASSSRLAGQETQYF. Drawing the rest from reference TRBV7-8 and TRBJ2-5, the complete variable domain is GAGVSQSPRYKVAKRGQDVALRCDPISGHVSLFWYQQALGQGPEFLTYFQNEAQLDKSGLPSDRFFAERPEGSVSTLKIQRTQQEDSAVYLCASSSRLAGQETQYFGPGTRLLVL.

The chain has TRBV6-4 and TRBJ1-1, with 9 nucleotides matching TRBD1. This CDR3 has 15 residues. The germline V gene encodes CDR1 MRHNA and CDR2 SNTAGT. V shed 4 bases, J shed 4 bases, and the junction held 7 bases outside the gene matches. The CDR3 DNA sequence: TGTGCCAGCAGTGCGAGAGACAGGGGGGGCACTGAAGCTTTCTTT. Protein product: CASSARDRGGTEAFF.

In its sample, this clone was seen once. CDR3 coding DNA: TGCGCCAGCAGCGGCGGTTCTAGCACAGATACGCAGTATTTT. Its translation is CASSGGSSTDTQYF. The rearrangement links TRBV5-1 to TRBJ2-3, with D uncertain. Deletions cut 4 bases from V and 0 bases from J, with 9 bases between. Germline V lookup: CDR1 SGHRS, CDR2 YFSETQ. CDR3 length: 14 residues.

The genes are TRBV5-1 and TRBJ1-3; D may be TRBD1 (6 bases). From germline, CDR1 is SGHRS and CDR2 YFSETQ. This CDR3 is built from 16 residues. V gave up 3 bases and J gave up 1 base, with 14 bases separating them. This chain's CDR3 is CASSSSDRSSGNTIYF. CDR3 nucleotide sequence: TGCGCCAGCAGCTCATCGGACAGATCTTCTGGAAACACCATATATTTT.

J is TRBJ2-3 and V is TRBV9, with TRBD2 identical over 8 bases. The CDR3 is 13 amino acids. Germline lookup yields CDR1 SGDLS and CDR2 YYNGEE. V lost 2 bases and J lost 4; bases outside the gene matches: 0. The CDR3: CASSVSGADTQYF. Here the CDR3 DNA reads TGTGCCAGCAGCGTTAGCGGGGCAGATACGCAGTATTTT. Full variable domain (remainder filled in from reference TRBV9 and TRBJ2-3): DSGVTQTPKHLITATGQRVTLRCSPRSGDLSVYWYQQSLDQGLQFLIQYYNGEERAKGNILERFSAQQFPDLHSELNLSSLELGDSALYFCASSVSGADTQYFGPGTRLTVL.

This rearrangement joins TRBV2 to TRBJ2-2; 14 nucleotides match TRBD2. CDR1 is SNHLY and CDR2 is FYNNEI in the germline V gene. This CDR3 spans 16 amino acids. V lost 6 bases, J lost 7 bases, and 7 bases stayed unmatched. Written as DNA, the CDR3 is TGTGCCAGCAGCTCGGGACTAGCGGGAGCGGGCGGGGAGCTGTTTTTT. It translates to CASSSGLAGAGGELFF. Full variable domain (missing parts from reference TRBV2 and TRBJ2-2): EPEVTQTPSHQVTQMGQEVILRCVPISNHLYFYWYRQILGQKVEFLVSFYNNEISEKSEIFDDQFSVERPDGSNFTLKIRSTKLEDSAMYFCASSSGLAGAGGELFFGEGSRLTVL.

The chain recombines TRBV10-1 with TRBJ2-3, with 7 bases aligning to TRBD2. Germline-derived CDR1 and CDR2 are WNHNN and SYGVQD (reference sequence). J gave up 8 bases and V 4 bases, and 6 bases lay outside the gene matches. The CDR3 consists of 13 residues. DNA for the CDR3: TGCGCCAGCAGTGTCGCGGGAGCCGCTACGCAGTATTTT. Its translation: CASSVAGAATQYF.

The rearrangement links TRBV28 to TRBJ1-5, with unresolved D. The ends were cut back, 2 bases at V and 5 bases at J, with 10 bases in the middle. The CDR3 loop spans 14 amino acids. CDR1 and CDR2 from the germline V gene are MDHEN and SYDVKM. CDR3 sequence: CASSLPFADQPQHF. CDR3 nucleotides: TGTGCCAGCAGTTTACCCTTTGCGGATCAGCCCCAGCATTTT.

This clone was found once. The rearrangement uses TRBV9 and TRBJ2-2, with D perhaps TRBD2 (7 bases). The CDR3 length is 16 residues. Germline assignment: CDR1 SGDLS and CDR2 YYNGEE. The V gene lost 7 bases and the J gene lost 6 bases, with 22 bases spanning the gap. CDR3 coding DNA: TGTGCCAGCCGCGGCGGAGGGGGGGTCTTGGCCGGGGAGCTGTTTTTT. It specifies CASRGGGGVLAGELFF.

The rearrangement joins TRBV4-1 to TRBJ1-6; D gene unclear. The CDR3 totals 16 residues. Trimming removed 1 base at V and 10 bases at J, with 17 bases between. Germline V CDR1 and CDR2: MGHRA, YSYEKL. CDR3 residues: CASSQGGKSWGSPLHF. The CDR3 DNA follows: TGCGCCAGCAGCCAAGGCGGGAAATCCTGGGGATCACCCCTCCACTTT.

The V call is TRBV7-2, the J call TRBJ2-3; TRBD2 matches 8 bases. CDR3 length: 16 residues. V was pared by 5 bases and J by 5 bases, with 12 bases of the junction left unmatched. Germline CDR1 reads SGHTA; CDR2 reads FQGNSA. The CDR3 sequence: CASSRGGASAQDTQYF. In nucleotides, the CDR3 is TGTGCCAGCAGCCGGGGGGGGGCTTCGGCACAAGATACGCAGTATTTT.

The CDR3 loop is CASSVDGTGYGYTF. DNA for the CDR3: TGTGCCAGCAGCGTAGACGGGACAGGGTATGGCTACACCTTC. The chain has TRBV9 and TRBJ1-2, with 9 bases that match TRBD1. Looked up from germline, CDR1 is SGDLS and CDR2 is YYNGEE. The CDR3 extends over 14 amino acids. V shed 0 bases, J shed 5 bases, and the junction held 2 bases outside the gene matches. The variable domain in full, with the rest retrieved from reference TRBV9 and TRBJ1-2, is DSGVTQTPKHLITATGQRVTLRCSPRSGDLSVYWYQQSLDQGLQFLIQYYNGEERAKGNILERFSAQQFPDLHSELNLSSLELGDSALYFCASSVDGTGYGYTFGSGTRLTVV.

The chain employs TRBV11-3 and TRBJ2-1; 7 nucleotides match TRBD2. The CDR3 spans 15 residues. Trimming at V came to 1 base and at J to 7 bases, leaving 7 bases not matched to a gene. In germline, CDR1 is SGHNT, CDR2 YENEEA. The CDR3 bases are TGTGCCAGCAGCTTAGCGGGGGACTACCAAAATGAGCAGTTCTTC. This codes for CASSLAGDYQNEQFF.

The rearrangement uses TRBV9 and TRBJ1-3; 7 nucleotides align to TRBD1. This CDR3 has 18 residues. J gave up 4 bases and V 0 bases, and 13 bases lay outside the gene matches. CDR1 is SGDLS and CDR2 is YYNGEE in the germline V gene. The chain's CDR3 is CASSVALSPRQGGNTIYF. The CDR3 nucleotides are TGTGCCAGCAGCGTAGCCCTGTCCCCGCGACAGGGAGGAAACACCATATATTTT.

Regarding this clone: This specimen includes other DNA sequences encoding the same CDR3. V gene TRBV7-2 combines with J gene TRBJ1-2; D may be TRBD1 (5 bases). V was trimmed by 5 bases and J by 4 bases, leaving 14 bases between them. The CDR3 consists of 14 residues. In germline, CDR1 is SGHTA, CDR2 FQGNSA. The CDR3 sequence: CASSPGQGGYGYTF. The DNA of the CDR3 is TGTGCCAGCAGCCCCGGCCAGGGTGGCTATGGCTACACCTTC.

This rearrangement joins TRBV18 to TRBJ2-7, with D perhaps matching TRBD2 (6 bases). Trimming removed 3 bases at V and 7 bases at J, with 19 bases between. Germline V gives CDR1 KGHSH, CDR2 LQKENI. The CDR3 consists of 15 residues. As DNA, the CDR3 is TGTGCCAGCTCACCCCCCCCAGCACGGAGGGGTGAGCAGTACTTC. As protein: CASSPPPARRGEQYF.

The chain joins TRBV5-8 to TRBJ1-3; possible D gene TRBD1, 6 bases. CDR1 is SGHTS, CDR2 YDEGEE, per germline. CDR3 length: 17 amino acids. V shed 4 bases and J shed 0 bases, with 17 bases lying between them. The CDR3, as DNA: TGTGCCAGCAGCCCAAACCCCCGACAGGTCTCTGGAAACACCATATATTTT. Its translation: CASSPNPRQVSGNTIYF.

There are a few counts of this clone. The chain recombines TRBV12-3 or TRBV12-4 with TRBJ1-4, with no clear D. This CDR3 contains 13 residues. The V and J ends lost 3 bases and 8 bases respectively, with 10 bases between them. CDR3 protein: CASSFKAREKLFF. The CDR3, as DNA: TGTGCCAGCAGTTTTAAAGCGAGGGAAAAACTGTTTTTT.

The chain recombines TRBV6-2 or TRBV6-3 with TRBJ2-1; D remains unclear. The CDR3 has 14 amino acids. Looked up from germline, CDR1 is MNHEY and CDR2 is SVGEGT. V was cut by 5 bases and J by 9 bases, with 17 bases left in between. The CDR3 DNA reads as TGTGCCAGCAGTCTTCACGTAGGCACGGGTGAGCAGTTCTTC. Its protein product is CASSLHVGTGEQFF.

The chain joins TRBV6-5 to TRBJ2-1; 12 nucleotides match TRBD2. Germline loops: CDR1 MNHEY, CDR2 SVGAGI. Trimming cost V 6 bases and J 6 bases; bases outside gene matches: 6. The CDR3 sequence is 15 residues long. CDR3 region: CASRTLAGGFNEQFF. The CDR3 region has the DNA TGTGCCAGCAGGACCCTAGCGGGAGGGTTCAATGAGCAGTTCTTC.

The chain is built from TRBV10-3 and TRBJ1-2; 7 bases are a match to TRBD1. This CDR3 has 17 amino acids. The germline CDR1 and CDR2 sequences are ENHRY and SYGVKD. Trimming cost V 4 bases and J 3 bases; bases outside gene matches: 14. CDR3 nucleotides: TGTGCCATCAGTGGTTACAGTTTGGACAGGAGCTACTATGGCTACACCTTC. This translates into CAISGYSLDRSYYGYTF.